The rows below give T cell receptor beta chains drawn from one sample of a study of T cells in Graves' hyperthyroidism and ophthalmopathy. TCRdb recomputed calls from the multiplex PCR reads with MiXCR, one row per CDR3 protein. There are some 200,000 distinct CDR3 sequences in the sample; 15% to 20% occur only once, and 50% lies in the top ten. Sequenced sample: blood. These TCRs come from a man aged 45-60 years with Graves' hyperthyroidism. Each CDR3 is given with its conserved first and last residue. A D gene is named only where the DNA matches it firmly. A clone size is listed for some rows: how often the clone was seen (once, few, many), or a class if it is expanded.

>.|TRBV6-1|TRBJ2-7|.
CAAGRGRNEQYF
TGTGCCGCAGGCAGGGGTCGGAACGAGCAGTACTTC
>TRBD1|TRBV5-1|TRBJ2-5|few
CASSSGQGAVETQYF
TGCGCCAGCAGCTCGGGACAGGGGGCGGTTGAGACCCAGTACTTC
>.|TRBV7-9|TRBJ2-7|many
CASSPLGVIYEQYF
TGTGCCAGCAGCCCGTTAGGGGTAATCTACGAGCAGTACTTC
>.|TRBV28|TRBJ2-7|many
CASRAGGGTTYEQYF
TGTGCCAGCAGGGCCGGTGGGGGGACAACCTACGAGCAGTACTTC
>.|TRBV28|TRBJ1-2|few
CASSLLGAHYGYTF
TGTGCCAGCAGTTTATTGGGGGCTCACTATGGCTACACCTTC
>TRBD2|TRBV25-1|TRBJ2-1|many
CASSDLTSGRNYNEQFF
TGTGCCAGCAGTGACCTTACTAGCGGGAGGAACTACAATGAGCAGTTCTTC
>TRBD2|TRBV19|TRBJ2-2|few
CASSSSGQITGELFF
TGTGCCAGTAGTTCTAGCGGGCAGATCACCGGGGAGCTGTTTTTT
>.|TRBV5-1|TRBJ2-7|.
CASSLDPSSSYEQYF
TGCGCCAGCAGCTTAGACCCTAGTAGCTCCTACGAGCAGTACTTC
>.|TRBV20-1|TRBJ1-4|few
CSGRTVDEKLFF
TGCAGTGGTAGGACAGTCGATGAAAAACTGTTTTTT
>.|TRBV5-1|TRBJ2-3|many
CASSFGGSTDTQYF
TGCGCCAGCAGCTTTGGCGGGAGCACAGATACGCAGTATTTT
>TRBD2|TRBV20-1|TRBJ2-7|.
CSARGTSASFSYEQYF
TGCAGTGCTAGGGGGACTAGCGCGAGCTTCTCCTACGAGCAGTACTTC
>.|TRBV20-1|TRBJ1-5|few
CGASSSNSNQPQHF
TGCGGTGCTAGCAGCAGCAATAGCAATCAGCCCCAGCATTTT
>.|TRBV9|TRBJ1-6|few
CASSVEGVNSPLHF
TGTGCCAGCAGCGTAGAGGGGGTAAACTCACCCCTCCACTTT
>.|TRBV27|TRBJ1-1|few
CASSLQRNTEAFF
TGTGCCAGCAGTTTACAGAGGAACACTGAAGCTTTCTTT
>.|TRBV12-5|TRBJ2-2|many
CASGLPGGNTGELFF
TGTGCTAGTGGTTTGCCGGGCGGGAACACCGGGGAGCTGTTTTTT
>.|TRBV20-1|TRBJ2-7|many
CSLQGTRTYEQYF
TGCAGTTTGCAGGGAACACGGACCTACGAGCAGTACTTC